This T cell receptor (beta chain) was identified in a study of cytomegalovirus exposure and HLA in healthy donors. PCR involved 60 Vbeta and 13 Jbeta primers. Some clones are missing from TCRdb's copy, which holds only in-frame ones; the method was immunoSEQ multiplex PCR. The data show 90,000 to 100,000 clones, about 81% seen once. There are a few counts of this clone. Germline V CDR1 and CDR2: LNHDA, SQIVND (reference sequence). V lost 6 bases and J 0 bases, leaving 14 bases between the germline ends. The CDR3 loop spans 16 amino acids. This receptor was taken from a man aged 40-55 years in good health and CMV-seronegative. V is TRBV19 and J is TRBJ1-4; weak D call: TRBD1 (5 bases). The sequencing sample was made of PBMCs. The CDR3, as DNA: TGTGCCAGTAGCCCCAGTGGGGCTGCAACTAATGAAAAACTGTTTTTT. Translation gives CASSPSGAATNEKLFF.